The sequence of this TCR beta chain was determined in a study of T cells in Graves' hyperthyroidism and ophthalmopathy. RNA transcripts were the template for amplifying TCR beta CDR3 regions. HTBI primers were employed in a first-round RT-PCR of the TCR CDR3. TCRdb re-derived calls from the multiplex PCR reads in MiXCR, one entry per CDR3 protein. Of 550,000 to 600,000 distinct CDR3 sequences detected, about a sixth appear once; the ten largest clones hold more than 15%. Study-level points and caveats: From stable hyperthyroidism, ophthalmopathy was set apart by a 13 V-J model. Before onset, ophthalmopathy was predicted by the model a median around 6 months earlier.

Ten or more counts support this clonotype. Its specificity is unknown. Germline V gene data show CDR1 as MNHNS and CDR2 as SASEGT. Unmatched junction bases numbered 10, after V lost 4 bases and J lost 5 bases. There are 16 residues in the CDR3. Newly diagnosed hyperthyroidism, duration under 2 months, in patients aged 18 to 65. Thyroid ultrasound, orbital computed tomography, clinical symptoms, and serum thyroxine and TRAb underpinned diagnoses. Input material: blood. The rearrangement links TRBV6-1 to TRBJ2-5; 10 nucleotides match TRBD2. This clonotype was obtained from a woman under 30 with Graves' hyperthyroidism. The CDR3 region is CASSGSSGRKRETQYF. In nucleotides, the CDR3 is TGTGCCAGCAGTGGTAGTAGCGGGAGGAAAAGGGAGACCCAGTACTTC.